Each of the 23 T cell receptor beta chains below was sequenced from the same sample in a study of early T cells in non-severe SARS-CoV-2 infection. One entry per CDR3 protein results from TCRdb running MiXCR on the 5' RACE reads. The sample contains approximately 77,000 distinct CDR3 sequences, about 5% of which appear only once. Material: whole blood, obtained at baseline. The receptors come from an adult who was a healthcare worker with PCR-confirmed SARS-CoV-2 infection or an uninfected control (not recorded which).

The chain is built from TRBV20-1 and TRBJ2-5; 8 nucleotides align to TRBD2. From germline, CDR1 is DFQATT and CDR2 SNEGSKA (reference sequence). After removal of 5 bases from V and 0 bases from J, the junction contained 14 bases not matched to a gene. The CDR3 sequence is 17 residues long. The chain's CDR3 is CSAVGGLVYSYQETQYF. As DNA, the CDR3 is TGCAGTGCTGTCGGGGGACTAGTCTACTCGTACCAAGAGACCCAGTACTTC.

This clonotype showed up many times. The chain is built from TRBV7-6 and TRBJ2-2; D may be TRBD1 or TRBD2 (5 bases each). This CDR3 region has 15 residues. The V and J ends lost 2 bases and 4 bases respectively, with 11 bases between them. Germline-derived CDR1 and CDR2 are SGHVS and FNYEAQ. CDR3 bases: TGTGCCAGCAGCTTATCCGGGACGAGCACCGGGGAGCTGTTTTTT. The encoded protein is CASSLSGTSTGELFF.

This clonotype has ten or more counts. The V and J genes are TRBV6-5 and TRBJ2-5, with unresolved D. The V and J ends lost 2 bases and 1 base respectively, with 11 bases between them. The CDR3 extends over 15 amino acids. CDR1 is MNHEY, CDR2 SVGAGI, per germline. This chain's CDR3 is CASSYIIGGQETQYF. CDR3 sequence (DNA): TGTGCCAGCAGTTACATCATCGGCGGCCAAGAGACCCAGTACTTC.

This clonotype appeared many times. The V and J genes are TRBV3-1 and TRBJ1-5, with 11 bases fitting TRBD1. Germline V gene data show CDR1 as LGHDT and CDR2 as YNNKEL (reference sequence). V lost 1 base, J lost 3 bases, and 2 bases stayed unmatched. There are 16 residues in the CDR3. CDR3 sequence reads: CASSQGTGGNNQPQHF. The CDR3 region has the DNA TGTGCCAGCAGCCAAGGGACAGGGGGCAACAATCAGCCCCAGCATTTT.

The V and J genes are TRBV3-1 and TRBJ1-3; D gene unclear. The CDR3 sequence is 16 residues long. Looked up from germline, CDR1 is LGHDT and CDR2 is YNNKEL (reference sequence). The V end lost 3 bases, the J end lost 2 bases, and 14 bases lay between the germline ends. DNA of the CDR3: TGTGCCAGCAGCCACAATCCGGTGACCACTGGAAACACCATATATTTT. Residues: CASSHNPVTTGNTIYF.

Details on this clonotype: This could be a read error, since a much larger clone is one nucleotide away. The chain carries TRBV7-9 and TRBJ2-5, with 7 bases identical to TRBD2. In germline, CDR1 is SEHNR, CDR2 FQNEAQ (reference sequence). The CDR3 is 15 residues long. The trim removed 3 bases at V and 5 bases at J, leaving 9 bases unmatched. CDR3 sequence: CASSLPSLACETQYF. The CDR3 DNA reads as TGTGCCAGCAGCTTGCCTTCACTAGCGTGTGAGACCCAGTACTTC.

This clonotype appeared a few times. V usage is TRBV4-1 and J usage is TRBJ1-6; maybe TRBD1 (5 bases). The CDR3 contains 17 residues. CDR1 and CDR2 from the germline V gene are MGHRA and YSYEKL. With 3 bases removed from V and 7 bases from J, the gap between germline ends came to 19 bases. CDR3 bases: TGCGCCAGCAGCCAGACCAGTCTGGGACGGAAGAATTCACCCCTCCACTTT. Its protein is CASSQTSLGRKNSPLHF.

Ten or more counts support this clonotype. CDR3 in amino acids: CASTSDGGDILNNEQFF. The CDR3 bases are TGTGCCAGCACCTCCGACGGGGGCGACATCCTAAACAATGAGCAGTTCTTC. V and J are TRBV27 and TRBJ2-1; D may match TRBD1 or TRBD2 (6 bases each). The CDR3 consists of 17 residues. The germline V and J ends were trimmed by 7 bases and 5 bases, with 24 bases remaining between them. Germline lookup yields CDR1 MNHEY and CDR2 SMNVEV (reference sequence).

As DNA, the CDR3 is TGTGCCAGCAGGCCATCCTTGGGACAGGGGACTAGCGGGAGCGACGAGCAGTACTTC. Its protein product is CASRPSLGQGTSGSDEQYF. The chain links TRBV12-3 or TRBV12-4 to TRBJ2-7; 14 bases are a match to TRBD2. The length of the CDR3 is 19 residues. The junction had 18 bases not matched to a gene; V was cut back by 6 bases and J by 5 bases.

This clonotype was counted many times. The chain joins TRBV3-1 to TRBJ2-7, with 7 bases identical to TRBD2. The CDR3 contains 14 residues. Germline V gives CDR1 LGHDT, CDR2 YNNKEL (reference sequence). V was clipped by 1 base and J by 4 bases; unmatched bases: 4. The DNA of the CDR3 is TGTGCCAGCAGCCAAGCGTGGGGAGGGTACGAGCAGTACTTC. It is translated as CASSQAWGGYEQYF.

This clonotype was observed at least ten times. V gene TRBV20-1 combines with J gene TRBJ2-1; unclear D gene. The V end was cut by 1 base, the J end by 2 bases, with 9 bases between. This CDR3 region has 14 residues. Looked up from germline, CDR1 is DFQATT and CDR2 is SNEGSKA (reference sequence). The CDR3 reads CSARVRPTYNEQFF. In DNA form, the CDR3 reads TGCAGTGCTAGAGTGAGGCCCACCTACAATGAGCAGTTCTTC.

The sample holds many counts of this clonotype. The genes are TRBV7-6 and TRBJ1-3, with unresolved D. Deletions cut 3 bases from V and 2 bases from J, with 8 bases between. The CDR3 consists of 14 residues. CDR1 and CDR2 (germline): SGHVS, FNYEAQ. The CDR3 here is CASSFDGTGNTIYF. The CDR3 nucleotides are TGTGCCAGCAGCTTCGACGGGACTGGAAACACCATATATTTT.

This clonotype was seen more than once but under ten times. The V and J genes are TRBV6-5 and TRBJ2-2; a possible D gene is TRBD1 (6 bases). CDR1 is MNHEY and CDR2 is SVGAGI in the germline V gene. CDR3 length: 16 amino acids. V was clipped by 2 bases and J by 2 bases, with 12 bases between them. The CDR3 loop is CASSYLGAGNTGELFF. DNA of the CDR3: TGTGCCAGCAGTTACCTGGGGGCTGGAAACACCGGGGAGCTGTTTTTT.

This clonotype appeared many times. The chain carries TRBV5-1 and TRBJ2-2, with D maybe TRBD1 (5 bases). The CDR3 is made up of 15 amino acids. Germline CDR1 and CDR2: SGHRS and YFSETQ. Trimming took 4 bases from V and 2 from J, leaving 12 bases between them. The chain's CDR3 is CASSQGHRNTGELFF. The CDR3 DNA reads TGCGCCAGCAGCCAAGGACACCGAAACACCGGGGAGCTGTTTTTT.

This clonotype was seen ten or more times. The chain recombines TRBV28 with TRBJ1-2; D is unclear. The CDR3 is 13 residues long. Trimming removed 7 bases from V and 3 bases from J, with 12 bases in between. Germline CDR1 is MDHEN and CDR2 is SYDVKM. Here the CDR3 DNA reads TGTGCCAGCACCTCCCTGGAGGACTATGGCTACACCTTC. Its translation: CASTSLEDYGYTF.

This clonotype was found a few times. As DNA, the CDR3 is TGTGCCAGCAGCCAAGTAGACCCCACCGTGCGCGAGCAGTACTTC. Encoded protein: CASSQVDPTVREQYF. This sequence joins TRBV14 and TRBJ2-7; no clear D. Trimming left V 1 base short and J 6 bases short, with 16 bases between. The CDR3 is 15 amino acids. The V gene's germline CDR1 is SGHDN and CDR2 FVKESK.

This clonotype occurred a few times. V and J are TRBV28 and TRBJ1-4, with 7 nucleotides matching TRBD1. The CDR3 runs to 14 residues. In germline, CDR1 is MDHEN, CDR2 SYDVKM. V trimming: 7 bases; J trimming: 7 bases; junction bases outside the gene matches: 9. CDR3 coding DNA: TGTGCCAGCAAAACAGGGGAGGACGGTGAAAAACTGTTTTTT. As protein: CASKTGEDGEKLFF.

This clonotype occurred many times. The CDR3 DNA sequence: TGTGCCAGCGGACTTAAGCGAGGCACTGAAGCTTTCTTT. This sequence encodes CASGLKRGTEAFF. The rearrangement joins TRBV6-2 or TRBV6-3 to TRBJ1-1; no clear D. Germline V gene lookup returns CDR1 MNHEY and CDR2 SVGEGT. This CDR3 spans 13 amino acids. Between the trimmed V and J ends, which lost 8 bases and 4 bases, there was a span of 14 bases.

This clonotype appeared a few times. The J gene is TRBJ2-2, the V gene TRBV5-1, with D uncertain. Looked up from germline, CDR1 is SGHRS and CDR2 is YFSETQ. The CDR3 is 11 amino acids. The germline V and J ends were trimmed by 0 bases and 6 bases, with 0 bases remaining between them. The CDR3 loop reads CASSLAGELFF. The CDR3 nucleotides read TGCGCCAGCAGCTTGGCCGGGGAGCTGTTTTTT.

This clonotype was counted only a few times. The chain couples TRBV20-1 to TRBJ2-1, with 7 bases matching TRBD1. With V trimmed by 7 bases and J by 6 bases, 21 bases remained unmatched. Germline V CDR1 and CDR2: DFQATT, SNEGSKA (reference sequence). The length of the CDR3 is 17 residues. CDR3 bases: TGCAGTGTAGGGGGCCTTACGGCGGTGAGTTTGGGCAATGAGCAGTTCTTC. Encoded protein: CSVGGLTAVSLGNEQFF.

In this sample, this clonotype turned up many times. The chain recombines TRBV27 with TRBJ2-2, with D perhaps being TRBD1 or TRBD2 (5 bases each). The CDR3 is 16 amino acids. With 5 bases removed from V and 2 bases from J, the gap between germline ends came to 15 bases. The V gene's germline CDR1 is MNHEY and CDR2 SMNVEV (reference sequence). DNA for the CDR3: TGTGCCAGCAGTCCCTCCGGGACCTTAAACACCGGGGAGCTGTTTTTT. Amino acids: CASSPSGTLNTGELFF.

This clonotype was observed a handful of times. The chain couples TRBV6-5 to TRBJ2-3; 8 nucleotides agree with TRBD2. With V trimmed by 1 base and J by 5 bases, 2 bases remained unmatched. The germline CDR1 and CDR2 sequences are MNHEY and SVGAGI. The CDR3 contains 14 residues. The CDR3 DNA is TGTGCCAGCAGTTACTTTAGCGGGGTAGATACGCAGTATTTT. Protein: CASSYFSGVDTQYF.

This clonotype has a handful of counts. The chain carries TRBV7-9 and TRBJ1-1; 7 bases are shared with TRBD1. Germline CDR1 is SEHNR and CDR2 is FQNEAQ (reference sequence). V shed 5 bases, J shed 11 bases, and the junction held 8 bases outside the gene matches. The CDR3 has 12 amino acids. As DNA, the CDR3 is TGTGCCAGCAGCGATGAAACAGGGGCTGCTTTCTTT. Translating it yields CASSDETGAAFF.